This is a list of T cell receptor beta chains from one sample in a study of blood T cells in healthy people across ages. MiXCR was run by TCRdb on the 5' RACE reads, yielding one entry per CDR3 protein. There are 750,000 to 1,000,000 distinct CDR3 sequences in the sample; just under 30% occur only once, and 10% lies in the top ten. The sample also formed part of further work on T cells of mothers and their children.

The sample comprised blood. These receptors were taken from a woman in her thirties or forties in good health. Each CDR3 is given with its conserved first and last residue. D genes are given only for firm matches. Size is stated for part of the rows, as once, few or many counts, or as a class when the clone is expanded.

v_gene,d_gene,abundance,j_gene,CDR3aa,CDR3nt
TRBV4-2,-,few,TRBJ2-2,CASSPSGKGLYTGELFF,TGTGCCAGCAGCCCTTCTGGGAAGGGGTTGTATACCGGGGAGCTGTTTTTT
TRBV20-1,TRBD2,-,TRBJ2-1,CSARGGLAGYNEQFF,TGCAGTGCTAGGGGAGGACTAGCGGGTTACAATGAGCAGTTCTTC
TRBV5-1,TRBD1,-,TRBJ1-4,CASSPIVTGFETSEKLFF,TGCGCCAGCAGCCCGATCGTGACAGGGTTCGAAACTAGTGAAAAACTGTTTTTT
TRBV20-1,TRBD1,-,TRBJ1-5,CSAIDRQGAFNQPQHF,TGCAGTGCAATAGATCGACAGGGGGCCTTCAACCAGCCCCAGCATTTT
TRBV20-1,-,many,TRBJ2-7,CSASRSVDEQYF,TGCAGTGCTAGTAGGTCGGTTGACGAGCAGTACTTC
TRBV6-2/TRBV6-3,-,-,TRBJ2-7,CASSFPGEGYEQYF,TGTGCCAGCAGTTTCCCAGGAGAGGGGTACGAGCAGTACTTC
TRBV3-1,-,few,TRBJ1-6,CASSRGADRRSSPLHF,TGTGCCAGCAGCCGAGGGGCGGACAGACGGAGTTCACCCCTCCACTTT
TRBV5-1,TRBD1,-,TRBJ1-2,CASSLRQGRDYGYTF,TGCGCCAGCAGCCTTCGACAGGGACGCGACTATGGCTACACCTTC
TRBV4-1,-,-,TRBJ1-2,CASSRSSQGPNYGYTF,TGCGCCAGCAGCCGTTCCTCTCAGGGGCCTAACTATGGCTACACCTTC
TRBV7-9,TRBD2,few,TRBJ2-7,CASSLQLAGALTSYEQYF,TGTGCCAGCAGCTTACAGCTAGCGGGGGCCCTAACCTCCTACGAGCAGTACTTC
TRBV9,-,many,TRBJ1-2,CASTGTTYGYTF,TGTGCCAGCACAGGGACCACTTATGGCTACACCTTC
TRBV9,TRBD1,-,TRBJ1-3,CASSLIGIGGGNTIYF,TGTGCCAGCAGCTTAATCGGGATAGGGGGCGGAAACACCATATATTTT
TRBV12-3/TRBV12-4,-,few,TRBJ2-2,CASSFRGGSTGELFF,TGTGCCAGCAGTTTTCGTGGGGGAAGCACCGGGGAGCTGTTTTTT
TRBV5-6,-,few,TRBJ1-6,CASSLVGHNSPLHF,TGTGCCAGCAGCTTGGTGGGTCACAATTCACCCCTCCACTTT
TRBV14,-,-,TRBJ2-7,CASSQVFFAGAYEQYF,TGTGCCAGCAGCCAAGTTTTTTTTGCAGGGGCCTACGAGCAGTACTTC
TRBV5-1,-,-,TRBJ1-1,CASSLAVQMNTEAFF,TGCGCCAGCAGCTTGGCCGTACAAATGAACACTGAAGCTTTCTTT
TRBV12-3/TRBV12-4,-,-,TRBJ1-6,CASSFVGGHSYNSPLHF,TGTGCCAGCAGTTTTGTAGGGGGACACTCCTATAATTCACCCCTCCACTTT
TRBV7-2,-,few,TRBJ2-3,CASSLAGRLADTQYF,TGTGCCAGCAGCTTAGCGGGCCGACTAGCAGATACGCAGTATTTT
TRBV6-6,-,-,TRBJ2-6,CASSLSPSSGANVLTF,TGTGCCAGCAGCCTTAGTCCCAGCTCTGGGGCCAACGTCCTGACTTTC